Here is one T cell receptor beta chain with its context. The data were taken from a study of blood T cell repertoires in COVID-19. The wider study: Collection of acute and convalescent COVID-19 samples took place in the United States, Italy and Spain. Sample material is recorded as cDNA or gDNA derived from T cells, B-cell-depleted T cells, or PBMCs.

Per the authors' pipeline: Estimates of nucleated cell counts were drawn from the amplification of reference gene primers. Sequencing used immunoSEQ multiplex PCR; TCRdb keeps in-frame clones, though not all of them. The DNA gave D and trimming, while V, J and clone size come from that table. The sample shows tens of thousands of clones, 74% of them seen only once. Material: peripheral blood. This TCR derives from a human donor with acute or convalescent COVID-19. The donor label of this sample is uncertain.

The CDR3: CASSQGRNSGNTIYF. CDR3 coding DNA: TGCGCCAGCAGCCAAGGCAGGAACTCTGGAAACACCATATATTTT. This chain connects TRBV4-1 to TRBJ1-3; no definite D call. The CDR3 has 15 residues. Germline assignment: CDR1 MGHRA and CDR2 YSYEKL. Between the trimmed V and J ends, which lost 1 base and 0 bases, there was a span of 7 bases.